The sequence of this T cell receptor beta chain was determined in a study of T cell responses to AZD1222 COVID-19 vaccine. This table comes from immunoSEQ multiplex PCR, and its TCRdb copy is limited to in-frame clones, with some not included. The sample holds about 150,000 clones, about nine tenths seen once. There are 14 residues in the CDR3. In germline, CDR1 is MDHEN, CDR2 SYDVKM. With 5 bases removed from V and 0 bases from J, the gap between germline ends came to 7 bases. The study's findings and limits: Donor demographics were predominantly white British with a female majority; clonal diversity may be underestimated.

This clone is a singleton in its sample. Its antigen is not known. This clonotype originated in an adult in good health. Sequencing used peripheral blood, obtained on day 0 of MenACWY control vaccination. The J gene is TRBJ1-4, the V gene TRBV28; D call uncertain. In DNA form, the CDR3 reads TGTGCCAGCAGTCCAGACGCAACTAATGAAAAACTGTTTTTT. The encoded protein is CASSPDATNEKLFF.